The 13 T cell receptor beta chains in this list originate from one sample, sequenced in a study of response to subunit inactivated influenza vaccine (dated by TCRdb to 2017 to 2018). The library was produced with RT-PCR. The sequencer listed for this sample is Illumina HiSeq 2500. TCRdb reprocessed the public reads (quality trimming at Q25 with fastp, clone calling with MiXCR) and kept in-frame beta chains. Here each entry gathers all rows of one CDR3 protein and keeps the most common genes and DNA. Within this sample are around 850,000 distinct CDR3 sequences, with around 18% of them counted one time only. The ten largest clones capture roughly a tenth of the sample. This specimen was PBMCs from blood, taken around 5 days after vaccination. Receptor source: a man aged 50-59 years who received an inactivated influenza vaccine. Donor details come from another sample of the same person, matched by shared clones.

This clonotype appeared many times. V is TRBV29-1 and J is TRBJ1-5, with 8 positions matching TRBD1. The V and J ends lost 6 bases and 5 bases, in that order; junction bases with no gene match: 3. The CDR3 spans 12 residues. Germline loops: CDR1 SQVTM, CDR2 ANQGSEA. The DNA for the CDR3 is TGCAGCGTGCCAGGGGGCCATCAGCCCCAGCATTTT. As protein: CSVPGGHQPQHF.

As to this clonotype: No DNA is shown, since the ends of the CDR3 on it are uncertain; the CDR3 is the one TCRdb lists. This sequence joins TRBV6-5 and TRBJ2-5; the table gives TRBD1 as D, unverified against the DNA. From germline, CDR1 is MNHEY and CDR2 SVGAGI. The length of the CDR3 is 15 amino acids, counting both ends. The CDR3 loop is CASSTSDRGVETQYF.

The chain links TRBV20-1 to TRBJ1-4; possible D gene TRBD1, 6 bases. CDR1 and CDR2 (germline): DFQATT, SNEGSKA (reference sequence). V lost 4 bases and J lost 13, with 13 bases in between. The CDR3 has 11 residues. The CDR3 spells CSATRGWALFF. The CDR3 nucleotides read TGCAGTGCTACGAGGGGGTGGGCACTGTTTTTT.

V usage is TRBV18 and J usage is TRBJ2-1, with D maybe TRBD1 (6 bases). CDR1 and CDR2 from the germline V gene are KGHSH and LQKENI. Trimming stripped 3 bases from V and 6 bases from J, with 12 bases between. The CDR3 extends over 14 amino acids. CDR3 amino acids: CASSPGTPRNEQFF. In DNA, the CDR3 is TGTGCCAGCTCACCCGGGACACCACGCAATGAGCAGTTCTTC.

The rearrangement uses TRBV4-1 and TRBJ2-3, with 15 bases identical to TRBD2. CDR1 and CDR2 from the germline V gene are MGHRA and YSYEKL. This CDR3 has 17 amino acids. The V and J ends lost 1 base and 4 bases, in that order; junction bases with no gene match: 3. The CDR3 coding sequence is TGCGCCAGCAGCCAAGCAGGGACTAGCGGGGGGCCAGATACGCAGTATTTT. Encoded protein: CASSQAGTSGGPDTQYF.

CDR3 in amino acids: CASSSYSDTEAFF. The CDR3 nucleotides are TGTGCCAGCAGTTCGTACAGCGACACTGAAGCTTTCTTT. The chain has TRBV6-2 or TRBV6-3 and TRBJ1-1; D gene unclear. There are 13 residues in the CDR3. Germline CDR1 MNHEY, CDR2 SVGEGT. Trimming removed 4 bases from V and 3 bases from J, with 9 bases in between.

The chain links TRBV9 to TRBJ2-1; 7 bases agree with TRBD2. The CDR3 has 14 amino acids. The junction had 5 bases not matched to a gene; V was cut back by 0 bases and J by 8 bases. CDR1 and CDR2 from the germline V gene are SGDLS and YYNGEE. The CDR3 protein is CASSVGAGDDEQFF. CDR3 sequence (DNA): TGTGCCAGCAGCGTAGGTGCGGGAGATGATGAGCAGTTCTTC.

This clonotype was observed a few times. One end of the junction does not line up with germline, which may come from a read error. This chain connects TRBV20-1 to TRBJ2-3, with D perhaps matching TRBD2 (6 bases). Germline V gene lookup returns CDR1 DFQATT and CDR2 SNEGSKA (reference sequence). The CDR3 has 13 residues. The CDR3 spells CNAMAGPKDTQYF. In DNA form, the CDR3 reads TGTAATGCTATGGCGGGACCCAAAGATACGCAGTATTTT.

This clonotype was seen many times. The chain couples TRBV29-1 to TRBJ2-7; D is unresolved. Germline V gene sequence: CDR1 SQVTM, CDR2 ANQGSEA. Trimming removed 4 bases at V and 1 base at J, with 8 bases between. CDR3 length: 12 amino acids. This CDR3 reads CSVGSASYEQYF. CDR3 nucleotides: TGCAGCGTTGGTTCCGCTTCCTACGAGCAGTACTTC.

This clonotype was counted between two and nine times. The CDR3 here is CSAISERGRYEQYF. The CDR3 DNA reads TGCAGTGCTATCTCCGAAAGAGGGCGCTACGAGCAGTACTTC. The J gene is TRBJ2-7, the V gene TRBV20-1; possibly TRBD2 for D (5 bases). This CDR3 contains 14 residues. The V gene's germline CDR1 is DFQATT and CDR2 SNEGSKA (reference sequence). V was shortened by 4 bases and J by 3 bases, with 16 bases between the two germline ends.

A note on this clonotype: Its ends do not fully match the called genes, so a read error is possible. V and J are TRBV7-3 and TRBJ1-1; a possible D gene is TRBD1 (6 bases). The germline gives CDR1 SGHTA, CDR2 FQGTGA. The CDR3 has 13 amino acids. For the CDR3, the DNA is TGTGCCAGCAGCTGGACCCGGGACACTGAAGCTGTCTTT. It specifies CASSWTRDTEAVF.

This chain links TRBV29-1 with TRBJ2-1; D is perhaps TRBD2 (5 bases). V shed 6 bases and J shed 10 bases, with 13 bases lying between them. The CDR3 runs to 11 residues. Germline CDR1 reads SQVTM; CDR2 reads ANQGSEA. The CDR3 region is CSVRVKGEQFF. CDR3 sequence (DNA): TGCAGCGTGAGGGTAAAAGGGGAGCAGTTCTTC.

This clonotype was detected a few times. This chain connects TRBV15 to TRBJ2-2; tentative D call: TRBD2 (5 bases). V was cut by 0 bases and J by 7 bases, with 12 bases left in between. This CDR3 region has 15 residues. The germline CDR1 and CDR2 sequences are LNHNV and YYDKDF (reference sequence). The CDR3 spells CATSREGLLRGELFF. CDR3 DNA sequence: TGTGCCACCAGCAGAGAAGGACTCCTTCGCGGGGAGCTGTTTTTT.